This TCR beta chain was sequenced during a study of early T cells in non-severe SARS-CoV-2 infection. On the study more broadly: RNA in bulk from unsorted whole blood was sequenced, and chains were unpaired.

This clonotype was seen a few times. Its antigen is undetermined. With V trimmed by 6 bases and J by 5 bases, 12 bases remained unmatched. The CDR3 spans 17 residues. The TCR library protocol was used to attach unique molecular identifiers. These identifiers were attached to individual cDNA molecules. TCRdb reanalysed the 5' RACE reads using MiXCR and keeps one entry per CDR3 protein. The sample records roughly 26,000 distinct CDR3 sequences, approximately 4% being singletons. Study-level findings and limits: VDJdb-based annotation leaned toward anti-spike CD8 responses and missed private and CD4 specificities.

Source material: whole blood. The receptor was derived from an adult who was a healthcare worker with PCR-confirmed SARS-CoV-2 infection or an uninfected control (not recorded which). The V gene is TRBV12-3 or TRBV12-4, the J gene TRBJ2-3, with 12 bases fitting TRBD2. In nucleotides, the CDR3 is TGTGCCAGCAGCTCCCGAGCTAGCGGGAGGGCCCGAGATACGCAGTATTTT. Amino acid sequence: CASSSRASGRARDTQYF.